Below are 2 T cell receptor beta chains sequenced from a single sample in a study of STAT3 mutations in large granular lymphocyte leukemia. Overall study results and limits: Every T-LGLL patient had at least one immunodominant TCRbeta clonotype.

TCRdb's copy holds only in-frame clones and misses some; the assay was immunoSEQ multiplex PCR. The table shows roughly 11,000 clones, with about 85% occurring only once. The antigens these receptors bind are not known. Sequencing input: peripheral blood mononuclear cells. Receptors originate from a man older than 75 with T-cell large granular lymphocyte leukemia. Some clones in this sample may be carry-over from other donors' samples.

The chain couples TRBV5-1 to TRBJ2-5; possible D gene TRBD2, 6 bases. The CDR3 totals 14 residues. Germline assignment: CDR1 SGHRS and CDR2 YFSETQ. V gave up 0 bases and J gave up 5 bases, with 11 bases separating them. The CDR3 region has the DNA TGCGCCAGCAGCTTGGCCGCGGGGTGGGAGACCCAGTACTTC. Translation gives CASSLAAGWETQYF. The variable domain in full, completed from reference TRBV5-1 and TRBJ2-5, reads KAGVTQTPRYLIKTRGQQVTLSCSPISGHRSVSWYQQTPGQGLQFLFEYFSETQRNKGNFPGRFSGRQFSNSRSEMNVSTLELGDSALYLCASSLAAGWETQYFGPGTRLLVL.

The genes are TRBV19 and TRBJ1-2, with a tentative D call TRBD1 (6 bases). Per the germline V gene, CDR1 is LNHDA and CDR2 is SQIVND (reference sequence). The CDR3 has 14 amino acids. Trimming cost V 7 bases and J 4 bases, with 16 bases left between them. CDR3 loop: CASKGGSFFYGYTF. CDR3 bases: TGTGCCAGTAAGGGGGGCAGCTTCTTCTATGGCTACACCTTC.